The clone carrying this T cell receptor (beta chain) has a single count. This entry comes from a study of CD8+ T cells in alopecia areata. Study-wide context: Treatment of the treated patients consisted of oral tofacitinib, 5 to 10 mg twice daily.

Reverse transcribed after extraction, RNA yielded cDNA as the sequencing template. The method was immunoSEQ multiplex PCR; TCRdb's version includes in-frame clones alone and lacks a portion of them. The sample yields 140,000 to 150,000 clones, roughly 62% seen once. Material: CD4+ T cells sorted from blood, obtained at week 0. This clonotype originated in a human donor with alopecia areata.

CDR3 sequence reads: CASSESTGRQETQYF. CDR3 nucleotide sequence: TGTGCCAGCAGTGAATCGACGGGACGACAAGAGACCCAGTACTTC. The chain employs TRBV25-1 and TRBJ2-5; D is possibly TRBD1 or TRBD2 (5 bases each). Trimming took 1 base from V and 2 from J, leaving 11 bases between them. Per the germline V gene, CDR1 is MGHDK and CDR2 is SYGVNS. This CDR3 spans 15 amino acids. Full variable domain (rest looked up from reference TRBV25-1 and TRBJ2-5): EADIYQTPRYLVIGTGKKITLECSQTMGHDKMYWYQQDPGMELHLIHYSYGVNSTEKGDLSSESTVSRIRTEHFPLTLESARPSHTSQYLCASSESTGRQETQYFGPGTRLLVL.